Below are 32 T cell receptor beta chains sequenced from a single sample in a study of blood T cell repertoires in COVID-19. Assay: immunoSEQ multiplex PCR; the TCRdb copy retains only in-frame clones and omits some. Of tens of thousands of clones listed, about 88% are singletons. Material for sequencing was peripheral blood. The origin of the receptors is a man aged 70 or older with active COVID-19.

The chain is built from TRBV5-1 and TRBJ2-2, with D unclear. The CDR3 runs 11 residues. Germline V lookup: CDR1 SGHRS, CDR2 YFSETQ. V shed 2 bases and J shed 7 bases, with 3 bases lying between them. The CDR3 spells CASSLYGELFF. The CDR3 DNA reads as TGCGCCAGCAGCTTATACGGGGAGCTGTTTTTT.

The chain carries TRBV5-4 and TRBJ2-7, with D perhaps TRBD1 (5 bases). From germline, CDR1 is SGHNT and CDR2 YYREEE (reference sequence). This CDR3 region has 12 residues. V dropped 3 bases and J dropped 9 bases, with 13 bases sitting between them. CDR3 in amino acids: CASSSSQGRQYF. For the CDR3, the DNA is TGTGCCAGCAGCTCCTCCCAGGGCCGGCAGTACTTC. The whole variable domain, remainder taken from reference TRBV5-4 and TRBJ2-7, is ETGVTQSPTHLIKTRGQQVTLRCSSQSGHNTVSWYQQALGQGPQFIFQYYREEENGRGNFPPRFSGLQFPNYSSELNVNALELDDSALYLCASSSSQGRQYFGPGTRLTVT.

The genes are TRBV28 and TRBJ2-7; D is uncertain. This CDR3 comprises 14 residues. Germline lookup yields CDR1 MDHEN and CDR2 SYDVKM. V was clipped by 5 bases and J by 2 bases, with 13 bases between them. The CDR3 loop is CASSLRYRPYEQYF. CDR3 nucleotides: TGTGCCAGCAGTCTTCGGTACAGACCCTACGAGCAGTACTTC.

The chain employs TRBV4-1 and TRBJ2-7; possible D gene TRBD2, 6 bases. CDR1 is MGHRA and CDR2 is YSYEKL in the germline V gene. The CDR3 sequence is 13 residues long. The V and J ends lost 6 bases and 3 bases respectively, with 12 bases between them. CDR3 nucleotide sequence: TGCGCCAGCAGTAGGACTACCGACTACGAGCAGTACTTC. It codes for CASSRTTDYEQYF.

This chain links TRBV5-1 with TRBJ2-2; TRBD1 agrees at 11 bases. CDR3 length: 16 amino acids. Germline V gene data show CDR1 as SGHRS and CDR2 as YFSETQ. V was pared by 2 bases and J by 6 bases, with 6 bases of the junction left unmatched. The CDR3 loop is CASSFSGDRGSGELFF. The CDR3 DNA sequence: TGCGCCAGCAGCTTTTCCGGGGACAGGGGGTCCGGGGAGCTGTTTTTT.

The rearrangement joins TRBV20-1 to TRBJ2-1, with D possibly matching TRBD2 (5 bases). Trimming left V 5 bases short and J 9 bases short, with 11 bases between. Germline values: CDR1 DFQATT, CDR2 SNEGSKA (reference sequence). This CDR3 comprises 11 residues. In DNA, the CDR3 is TGCAGTGCTCTTTTAGGGAGTGAGCAGTTCTTC. It yields the protein CSALLGSEQFF.

The genes are TRBV5-1 and TRBJ1-1; 7 bases line up with TRBD1. Germline V gene data show CDR1 as SGHRS and CDR2 as YFSETQ. The CDR3 runs 13 residues. The J segment lost 10 bases and the V segment lost 1 base, leaving 7 bases of the junction unmatched. CDR3 sequence (DNA): TGCGCCAGCAGCTTGTCTCAGGGGGACCGAGCTTTCTTT. Its protein is CASSLSQGDRAFF.

V gene TRBV10-3 combines with J gene TRBJ1-6, with D tentatively TRBD1 (5 bases). Germline assignment: CDR1 ENHRY and CDR2 SYGVKD. The V gene lost 3 bases and the J gene lost 9 bases, with 12 bases spanning the gap. CDR3 length equals 14 residues. CDR3 sequence reads: CAISERAQGSPLHF. The CDR3 DNA is TGTGCCATCAGTGAACGAGCTCAGGGTTCACCCCTCCACTTT.

The J gene is TRBJ1-3, the V gene TRBV5-1; D not certain. Germline CDR1 is SGHRS and CDR2 is YFSETQ. Deletions cut 4 bases from V and 0 bases from J, with 11 bases between. The CDR3 contains 15 residues. The CDR3 DNA follows: TGCGCCAGCAGCCCGAGGGTGTCCTCTGGAAACACCATATATTTT. Translated: CASSPRVSSGNTIYF.

This chain links TRBV10-3 with TRBJ1-5; tentative D call: TRBD1 (5 bases). Germline V gives CDR1 ENHRY, CDR2 SYGVKD. V gave up 2 bases and J gave up 9 bases, with 20 bases separating them. The CDR3 has 16 residues. CDR3 amino acids: CAISEGQGSIGGPQHF. The DNA for the CDR3 is TGTGCCATCAGTGAGGGGCAGGGCTCGATCGGGGGGCCCCAGCATTTT.

The rearrangement uses TRBV9 and TRBJ2-5; TRBD1 agrees at 9 bases. V lost 2 bases to trimming and J lost 4 bases; unmatched junction nucleotides: 3. The CDR3 covers 14 residues. Germline lookup yields CDR1 SGDLS and CDR2 YYNGEE. CDR3 DNA sequence: TGTGCCAGCAGCGTCCAGACAGGGGGAGAGACCCAGTACTTC. It encodes CASSVQTGGETQYF.

The V call is TRBV23-1, the J call TRBJ2-3, with 7 bases aligning to TRBD1. TRBV23-1 is an open reading frame whose function is uncertain. After removal of 6 bases from V and 0 bases from J, the junction contained 3 bases not matched to a gene. CDR3 size: 14 residues. DNA of the CDR3: TGCGCCAGCAGAAACAGGGGTAGCACAGATACGCAGTATTTT. Protein sequence: CASRNRGSTDTQYF.

V gene TRBV7-8 combines with J gene TRBJ2-1; TRBD2 agrees at 8 bases. This CDR3 comprises 13 residues. V lost 4 bases and J lost 10; bases outside the gene matches: 6. The germline V gene encodes CDR1 SGHVS and CDR2 FQNEAQ. CDR3 sequence reads: CASSYGTRGEQFF. The CDR3 coding sequence is TGTGCCAGCAGCTACGGGACTAGAGGAGAGCAGTTCTTC.

The chain carries TRBV28 and TRBJ2-2, with D possibly TRBD2 on 6 matching bases. The CDR3 sequence is 15 residues long. V lost 7 bases and J 5 bases, leaving 17 bases between the germline ends. Germline V lookup: CDR1 MDHEN, CDR2 SYDVKM. CDR3 in DNA: TGTGCCAGCAAGGTGGGGCTAGCGCGGACCGGGGAGCTGTTTTTT. It specifies CASKVGLARTGELFF.

This chain links TRBV6-6 with TRBJ1-6; 8 bases fit TRBD1. The CDR3 consists of 13 residues. V shed 4 bases and J 10 bases; nucleotides not matched to a gene: 3. CDR1 MNHNY and CDR2 SVGAGI come from the germline V gene (reference sequence). Here the CDR3 reads CASSWTGRSPLHF. CDR3 DNA: TGTGCCAGCAGTTGGACAGGGAGATCACCCCTCCACTTT.

This chain joins TRBV19 and TRBJ2-1; TRBD1 aligns across 8 bases. J was trimmed by 2 bases and V by 2 bases; bases with no gene match: 2. Per the germline V gene, CDR1 is LNHDA and CDR2 is SQIVND (reference sequence). The CDR3 covers 15 residues. CDR3 DNA sequence: TGTGCCAGTAGTATATTCAGGGGGCCCTACAATGAGCAGTTCTTC. Translation: CASSIFRGPYNEQFF.

The chain combines TRBV7-2 with TRBJ2-3, with TRBD2 matching over 7 bases. This CDR3 contains 15 residues. V gave up 1 base and J gave up 5 bases; unmatched junction bases: 6. Germline V gene data show CDR1 as SGHTA and CDR2 as FQGNSA. The CDR3 DNA is TGTGCCAGCAGCTTAGGGGCGGGAGTTGTAGATACGCAGTATTTT. Amino acid sequence: CASSLGAGVVDTQYF.

The chain's CDR3 is CASSSRGALGYSNQPQHF. The CDR3 DNA is TGTGCCAGCAGCTCCCGGGGGGCCTTGGGGTATAGCAATCAGCCCCAGCATTTT. The rearrangement links TRBV7-8 to TRBJ1-5; a possible D gene is TRBD1 (6 bases). With 4 bases removed from V and 0 bases from J, the gap between germline ends came to 19 bases. The CDR3 runs 18 residues. Looked up from germline, CDR1 is SGHVS and CDR2 is FQNEAQ.

The CDR3 DNA reads TGTGCCAGCAGCTCCACCCGGTCAGGGGGTCGAGAGACCCAGTACTTC. Amino acids: CASSSTRSGGRETQYF. The V call is TRBV13, the J call TRBJ2-5; 7 bases are shared with TRBD1. This CDR3 contains 16 residues. Trimming cost V 4 bases and J 4 bases; bases outside gene matches: 12. Germline CDR1 is PRHDT and CDR2 is FYEKMQ (reference sequence).

This clone has just one count. The gene calls are TRBV28 and TRBJ2-7; 10 nucleotides align to TRBD2. CDR1 MDHEN and CDR2 SYDVKM come from the germline V gene. V was clipped by 3 bases and J by 4 bases; unmatched bases: 18. CDR3 length: 19 amino acids. CDR3 DNA: TGTGCCAGCAGTTTGCTTGGCCAGGGTCCTAGCGGGGGCCTATACGAGCAGTACTTC. It codes for CASSLLGQGPSGGLYEQYF.

The rearrangement links TRBV27 to TRBJ2-5; D is perhaps TRBD2 (6 bases). In germline, CDR1 is MNHEY, CDR2 SMNVEV (reference sequence). The CDR3 covers 14 residues. V lost 6 bases, J lost 5 bases, and 16 bases lay in between. The CDR3, as DNA: TGTGCCAGCAGCCACCATGGAGGGGAGGAGACCCAGTACTTC. It translates to CASSHHGGEETQYF.

This chain links TRBV21-1 with TRBJ1-1; TRBD1, as called in the table, went unchecked against the DNA. TRBV21-1 counts as a pseudogene. There are 17 residues in the CDR3. CDR3 loop: CASSNTTLGQIDTEAFF. The CDR3 DNA reads as TGTGCCAGCAGCAACACCACCCTAGGACAGATAGACACTGAAGCTTTCTTT.

J is TRBJ2-2 and V is TRBV7-3; no clear D gene. The CDR3 has 13 residues. Trimming cost V 8 bases and J 6 bases, with 13 bases left between them. Germline V gene lookup returns CDR1 SGHTA and CDR2 FQGTGA. CDR3 DNA: TGTGCCAGCTCGACCCGAGAGGCCGGGGAGCTGTTTTTT. Its protein product is CASSTREAGELFF.

The rearrangement joins TRBV12-5 to TRBJ2-7, with a tentative D call TRBD2 (5 bases). Looked up from germline, CDR1 is LGHNT and CDR2 is FRNRAP. V lost 0 bases and J 5 bases, leaving 8 bases between the germline ends. This CDR3 comprises 13 residues. In DNA form, the CDR3 reads TGTGCTAGTGGTTTGGTACTAGGAGACGAGCAGTACTTC. It specifies CASGLVLGDEQYF.

The chain links TRBV7-2 to TRBJ2-5, with D perhaps TRBD2 (5 bases). The CDR3 extends over 15 amino acids. Trimming took 1 base from V and 5 from J, leaving 14 bases between them. The germline gives CDR1 SGHTA, CDR2 FQGNSA. The CDR3 loop reads CASSLGVQQRETQYF. CDR3 DNA: TGTGCCAGCAGCTTAGGGGTCCAGCAGCGGGAGACCCAGTACTTC.

The rearrangement joins TRBV6-2 or TRBV6-3 to TRBJ2-7, with TRBD1 identical over 7 bases. The CDR3 runs 17 residues. After removal of 5 bases from V and 0 bases from J, the junction contained 13 bases not matched to a gene. Germline V CDR1 and CDR2: MNHEY, SVGEGT. For the CDR3, the DNA is TGTGCCAGCAGTGGCCCGACAGGGCTGAAAAGCTCCTACGAGCAGTACTTC. It encodes CASSGPTGLKSSYEQYF.

V and J are TRBV6-6 and TRBJ2-7; TRBD2 aligns across 14 bases. Per germline, CDR1 MNHNY and CDR2 SVGAGI (reference sequence). CDR3 length: 18 residues. The V gene end was trimmed by 5 bases and the J gene end by 1 base; junction bases not matched to a gene: 10. In DNA, the CDR3 is TGTGCCAGCAGTCTCACAGGGACTAGCGGGAGTTTTTCCTACGAGCAGTACTTC. Its protein is CASSLTGTSGSFSYEQYF.

This rearrangement joins TRBV27 to TRBJ1-1, with 10 bases identical to TRBD1. J gave up 4 bases and V 6 bases, and 5 bases lay outside the gene matches. Germline CDR1 MNHEY, CDR2 SMNVEV (reference sequence). The CDR3 has 14 amino acids. CDR3 in DNA: TGTGCCAGCAGGATCGACAGGGGGCTCACTGAAGCTTTCTTT. It yields the protein CASRIDRGLTEAFF.

This clone has a single count. The rearrangement links TRBV11-2 to TRBJ2-3; 9 nucleotides agree with TRBD1. The ends lost 0 bases at V and 4 bases at J; junction bases unmatched: 17. CDR1 is SGHAT and CDR2 is FQNNGV in the germline V gene. This CDR3 has 20 residues. CDR3 in amino acids: CASSLEPFYGTGRNSDTQYF. The CDR3, as DNA: TGTGCCAGCAGCTTAGAGCCTTTTTATGGGACAGGGAGAAATTCAGATACGCAGTATTTT.

This clone appeared once. V and J are TRBV6-6 and TRBJ2-1; TRBD1 matches at 7 bases. This CDR3 spans 12 amino acids. Germline V gene sequence: CDR1 MNHNY, CDR2 SVGAGI (reference sequence). Unmatched junction bases numbered 6, after V lost 6 bases and J lost 10 bases. The CDR3 nucleotides are TGTGCCAGCAGGCCTACAGGGGAGGAGCAGTTCTTC. Its translation is CASRPTGEEQFF.

The chain recombines TRBV10-3 with TRBJ1-1, with D perhaps TRBD1 (5 bases). The germline gives CDR1 ENHRY, CDR2 SYGVKD. The CDR3 has 14 amino acids. Trimming left V 3 bases short and J 2 bases short, with 10 bases between. DNA of the CDR3: TGTGCCATCAGTGAAGGGGATGGAAACACTGAAGCTTTCTTT. Its translation is CAISEGDGNTEAFF.

This clone was found a few times. This chain uses TRBV19 with TRBJ1-3; possibly TRBD1 for D (5 bases). CDR3 size: 14 residues. V was clipped by 7 bases and J by 2 bases, with 12 bases between them. Germline CDR1 reads LNHDA; CDR2 reads SQIVND (reference sequence). CDR3 in DNA: TGTGCCAGTACCCGCGGGGGAGCTGGAAACACCATATATTTT. The encoded protein is CASTRGGAGNTIYF.